A selection of T cell receptor beta chains follows, all from one sample in a study of blood T cell repertoires in COVID-19. Assay: immunoSEQ multiplex PCR; the TCRdb copy retains only in-frame clones and omits some. Among more than 110,000 clones listed, around 79% were seen once. The sequenced material came from peripheral blood. These receptors all come from a man aged 60 to 75 with acute or convalescent COVID-19. Each CDR3 is given with its conserved first and last residue. The order of the fields is V gene, CDR3 length, D gene, clone size, J gene, CDR3 protein, CDR3 DNA. A D gene is named only where the DNA matches it firmly. A row's size may be missing; if present it is once, few, many or a size class.

TRBV18	16	TRBD2	few	TRBJ2-1	CASSPTRGGSYNEQFF	TGTGCCAGCTCACCAACCCGGGGGGGCTCCTACAATGAGCAGTTCTTC
TRBV6-5	13	.	.	TRBJ1-2	CASSAAGSFGYTF	TGTGCCAGCAGCGCCGCGGGCAGCTTCGGCTACACCTTC
TRBV6-1	14	.	few	TRBJ1-1	CASSLTGQNTEAFF	TGTGCCAGCAGTCTCACAGGGCAGAACACTGAAGCTTTCTTT
TRBV28	15	.	.	TRBJ1-2	CASSFGSTDNYGYTF	TGTGCCAGCAGTTTTGGTAGTACAGATAACTATGGCTACACCTTC
TRBV5-1	16	TRBD1	.	TRBJ1-2	CASSVDQTGDVYGYTF	TGCGCCAGCAGCGTAGACCAGACAGGGGATGTATATGGCTACACCTTC
TRBV4-3	15	TRBD2	.	TRBJ2-1	CASSLGTSGINEQFF	TGCGCCAGCAGCCTAGGGACTAGCGGGATCAATGAGCAGTTCTTC
TRBV4-3	18	TRBD1	.	TRBJ2-2	CASSQVWTGALGTGELFF	TGCGCCAGCAGCCAAGTTTGGACAGGGGCACTTGGCACCGGGGAGCTGTTTTTT
TRBV7-2	11	.	.	TRBJ2-1	CASSSDNEQFF	TGTGCCAGCAGCTCCGACAATGAGCAGTTCTTC
TRBV29-1	8	.	.	TRBJ2-3	CSVDGSYF	TGCAGCGTTGATGGCAGTTATTTT
TRBV7-9	11	.	few	TRBJ2-5	CASSLDGRPNF	TGTGCCAGCAGCTTAGATGGCCGTCCCAACTTC
TRBV28	13	TRBD1	.	TRBJ1-2	CASSTGVSYGYTF	TGTGCCAGCAGCACAGGGGTCTCCTATGGCTACACCTTC
TRBV4-2	15	.	.	TRBJ2-1	CASSQAGELGDEQFF	TGTGCCAGCAGCCAAGCAGGAGAACTCGGGGATGAGCAGTTCTTC
TRBV7-2	15	TRBD2	.	TRBJ2-7	CASSSGGTSAYEQYF	TGTGCCAGCAGCTCGGGCGGGACTAGCGCCTACGAGCAGTACTTC
TRBV7-6	17	TRBD1	.	TRBJ1-5	CASSPTGQGAGGQPQHF	TGTGCCAGCAGCCCAACCGGACAGGGGGCAGGCGGTCAGCCCCAGCATTTT
TRBV28	14	TRBD1	few	TRBJ1-3	CASSLGGAGNTIYF	TGTGCCAGCAGTCTAGGGGGCGCGGGAAACACCATATATTTT
TRBV27	13	TRBD1	.	TRBJ2-7	CASRGTGWREQYF	TGTGCCAGCAGAGGGACAGGGTGGCGGGAGCAGTACTTC
TRBV25-1	15	TRBD1	.	TRBJ1-4	CASSADRGLYEKLFF	TGTGCCAGCAGTGCAGACAGGGGGCTATACGAAAAACTGTTTTTT
TRBV7-7	16	TRBD2	.	TRBJ2-5	CASSLGTSGRMGTQYF	TGTGCTAGCAGCCTCGGGACTAGCGGGAGGATGGGGACCCAGTACTTC
TRBV9	15	.	.	TRBJ1-1	CASSVAAGPNTEAFF	TGTGCCAGCAGCGTAGCTGCGGGACCGAACACTGAAGCTTTCTTT
TRBV11-1	14	.	.	TRBJ1-2	CASSLAEAGEGYTF	TGTGCCAGCAGCTTAGCGGAGGCAGGGGAAGGCTACACCTTC
TRBV18	14	TRBD1	.	TRBJ1-1	CASSLTQGDTEAFF	TGTGCCAGCTCACTCACACAGGGGGACACTGAAGCTTTCTTT
TRBV29-1	12	TRBD1	.	TRBJ1-2	CSVRLTGVGYTF	TGCAGCGTTCGCCTGACAGGGGTAGGCTACACCTTC
TRBV4-1	15	.	.	TRBJ2-7	CASSQDRVTGYEQYF	TGCGCCAGCAGCCAAGATAGGGTGACAGGTTACGAGCAGTACTTC
TRBV7-9	14	.	.	TRBJ1-6	CASSLEAGNSPLHF	TGTGCCAGCAGCTTAGAGGCGGGTAATTCACCCCTCCACTTT
TRBV28	16	TRBD1	once	TRBJ1-4	CASSRGQGITNEKLFF	TGTGCCAGCAGCCGAGGACAGGGTATAACTAATGAAAAACTGTTTTTT
TRBV7-6	15	.	few	TRBJ2-5	CASSLAGGTMQTQYF	TGTGCCAGCAGCTTAGCAGGCGGAACTATGCAGACCCAGTACTTC
TRBV6-2/TRBV6-3	17	TRBD2	few	TRBJ2-7	CASSPTSGRAGRDEQYF	TGTGCCAGCAGCCCCACTAGCGGGAGGGCCGGAAGGGACGAGCAGTACTTC
TRBV3-1/TRBV3-2	13	.	.	TRBJ1-1	CASSFKADTEAFF	TGTGCCAGCAGCTTCAAAGCGGACACTGAAGCTTTCTTT
TRBV2	16	TRBD2	.	TRBJ2-1	CASSFLAGVGYNEQFF	TGTGCCAGCAGTTTTCTTGCGGGAGTGGGGTACAATGAGCAGTTCTTC
TRBV27	13	.	.	TRBJ2-7	CASSHQGTYEQYF	TGTGCCAGCAGTCACCAGGGGACCTACGAGCAGTACTTC
TRBV27	14	.	once	TRBJ2-7	CASSLAGEGYEQYF	TGTGCCAGCAGTTTGGCAGGGGAGGGCTACGAGCAGTACTTC
TRBV7-8	15	.	.	TRBJ2-7	CASSLEPGPGYEQYF	TGTGCCAGCAGCTTAGAACCAGGGCCGGGCTACGAGCAGTACTTC
TRBV12-3/TRBV12-4	11	.	once	TRBJ1-4	CASSQTGKLFF	TGTGCCAGCAGTCAGACAGGAAAACTGTTTTTT
TRBV18	16	.	.	TRBJ1-3	CASSQAMGSSGNTIYF	TGTGCCAGCTCACAGGCTATGGGGAGCTCTGGAAACACCATATATTTT
TRBV28	12	.	.	TRBJ1-6	CASNRGSSPLHF	TGTGCCAGCAATCGGGGAAGCTCACCCCTCCACTTT
TRBV7-2	16	TRBD1	.	TRBJ2-7	CASSLGTGSLPSSEYF	TGTGCCAGCAGCTTGGGGACAGGGTCTCTTCCATCTAGTGAGTACTTC
TRBV4-1	16	TRBD1	.	TRBJ2-5	CASSQEIRGYQETQYF	TGCGCCAGCAGCCAAGAGATCAGGGGGTATCAAGAGACCCAGTACTTC
TRBV4-2	14	.	few	TRBJ1-5	CASSSDSHTQPQHF	TGTGCCAGCAGCTCGGACAGCCACACTCAGCCCCAGCATTTT
TRBV19	15	TRBD2	.	TRBJ2-1	CASTREKRERNEQFF	TGTGCCAGTACGAGGGAGAAGCGGGAGCGCAATGAGCAGTTCTTC
TRBV4-1	15	.	.	TRBJ2-2	CASSQDIRGDGELFF	TGCGCCAGCAGCCAAGACATTCGAGGCGACGGGGAGCTGTTTTTT
TRBV27	13	.	.	TRBJ2-3	CASRQGTADTQYF	TGTGCCAGCAGACAGGGAACCGCAGATACGCAGTATTTT
TRBV19	16	TRBD1	.	TRBJ1-5	CASSWGQINSNQPQHF	TGTGCCAGTAGTTGGGGACAGATTAATAGCAATCAGCCCCAGCATTTT
TRBV6-5	14	TRBD1	.	TRBJ2-2	CASTRTGNTGELFF	TGTGCCAGCACCCGGACAGGCAACACCGGGGAGCTGTTTTTT
TRBV1	14	.	.	TRBJ2-1	CTSSATGPYNEQFF	TGCACCAGCAGCGCGACAGGGCCCTACAATGAGCAGTTCTTC
TRBV19	15	.	.	TRBJ2-1	CASSAQGRSYNEQFF	TGTGCCAGTAGTGCCCAGGGCCGATCCTACAATGAGCAGTTCTTC